This entry features one T cell receptor (beta chain) sequence. These data originate in a study of CD8 T cells in ankylosing spondylitis. TCRdb used MiXCR to reprocess the 5' RACE reads, holding one entry per CDR3 protein. The table shows approximately 350,000 distinct CDR3 sequences, with about 15% occurring only once. V dropped 2 bases and J dropped 0 bases, with 11 bases sitting between them. The CDR3 sequence is 16 residues long. Germline V CDR1 and CDR2: SGHRS, YFSETQ. The chain uses TRBV5-1 and TRBJ2-2, with D uncertain. This receptor was identified in a male donor with ankylosing spondylitis or in good health (not recorded which). Sequenced input: blood, either unsorted or a sorted T cell fraction (not recorded which). CDR3 amino acids: CASSFQSTANTGELFF. The DNA of the CDR3 is TGCGCCAGCAGCTTTCAGTCCACCGCGAACACCGGGGAGCTGTTTTTT.